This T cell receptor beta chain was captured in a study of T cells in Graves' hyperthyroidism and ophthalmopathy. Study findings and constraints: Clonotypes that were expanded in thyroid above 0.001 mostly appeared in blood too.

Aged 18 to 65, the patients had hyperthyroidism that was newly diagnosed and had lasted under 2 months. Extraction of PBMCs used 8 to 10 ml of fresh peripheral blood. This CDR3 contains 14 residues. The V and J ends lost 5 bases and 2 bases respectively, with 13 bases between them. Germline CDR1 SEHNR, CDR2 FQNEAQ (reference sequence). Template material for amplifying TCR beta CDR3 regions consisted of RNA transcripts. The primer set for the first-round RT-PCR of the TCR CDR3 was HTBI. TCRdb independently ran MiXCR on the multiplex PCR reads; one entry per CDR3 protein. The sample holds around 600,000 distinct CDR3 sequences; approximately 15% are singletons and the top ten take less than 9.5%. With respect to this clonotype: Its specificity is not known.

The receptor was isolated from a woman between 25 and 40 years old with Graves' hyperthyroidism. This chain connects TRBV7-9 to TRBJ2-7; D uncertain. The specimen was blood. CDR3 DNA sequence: TGTGCCAGCAGCCTAGGGAACAACGCCTACGAGCAGTACTTC. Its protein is CASSLGNNAYEQYF.